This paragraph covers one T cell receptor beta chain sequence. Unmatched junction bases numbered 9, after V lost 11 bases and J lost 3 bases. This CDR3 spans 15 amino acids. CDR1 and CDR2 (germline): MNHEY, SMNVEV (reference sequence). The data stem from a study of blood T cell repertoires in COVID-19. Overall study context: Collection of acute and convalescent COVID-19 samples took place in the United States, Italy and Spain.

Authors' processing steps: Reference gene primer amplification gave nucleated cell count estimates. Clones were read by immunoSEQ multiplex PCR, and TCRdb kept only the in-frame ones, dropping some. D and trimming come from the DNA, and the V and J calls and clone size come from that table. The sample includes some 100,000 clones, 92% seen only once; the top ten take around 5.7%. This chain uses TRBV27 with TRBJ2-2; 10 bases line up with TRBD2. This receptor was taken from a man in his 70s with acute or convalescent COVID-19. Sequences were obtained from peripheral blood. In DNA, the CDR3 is TGTGCCGCGGGGGAGCGGGGGGGGGACACCGGGGAGCTGTTTTTT. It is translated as CAAGERGGDTGELFF.